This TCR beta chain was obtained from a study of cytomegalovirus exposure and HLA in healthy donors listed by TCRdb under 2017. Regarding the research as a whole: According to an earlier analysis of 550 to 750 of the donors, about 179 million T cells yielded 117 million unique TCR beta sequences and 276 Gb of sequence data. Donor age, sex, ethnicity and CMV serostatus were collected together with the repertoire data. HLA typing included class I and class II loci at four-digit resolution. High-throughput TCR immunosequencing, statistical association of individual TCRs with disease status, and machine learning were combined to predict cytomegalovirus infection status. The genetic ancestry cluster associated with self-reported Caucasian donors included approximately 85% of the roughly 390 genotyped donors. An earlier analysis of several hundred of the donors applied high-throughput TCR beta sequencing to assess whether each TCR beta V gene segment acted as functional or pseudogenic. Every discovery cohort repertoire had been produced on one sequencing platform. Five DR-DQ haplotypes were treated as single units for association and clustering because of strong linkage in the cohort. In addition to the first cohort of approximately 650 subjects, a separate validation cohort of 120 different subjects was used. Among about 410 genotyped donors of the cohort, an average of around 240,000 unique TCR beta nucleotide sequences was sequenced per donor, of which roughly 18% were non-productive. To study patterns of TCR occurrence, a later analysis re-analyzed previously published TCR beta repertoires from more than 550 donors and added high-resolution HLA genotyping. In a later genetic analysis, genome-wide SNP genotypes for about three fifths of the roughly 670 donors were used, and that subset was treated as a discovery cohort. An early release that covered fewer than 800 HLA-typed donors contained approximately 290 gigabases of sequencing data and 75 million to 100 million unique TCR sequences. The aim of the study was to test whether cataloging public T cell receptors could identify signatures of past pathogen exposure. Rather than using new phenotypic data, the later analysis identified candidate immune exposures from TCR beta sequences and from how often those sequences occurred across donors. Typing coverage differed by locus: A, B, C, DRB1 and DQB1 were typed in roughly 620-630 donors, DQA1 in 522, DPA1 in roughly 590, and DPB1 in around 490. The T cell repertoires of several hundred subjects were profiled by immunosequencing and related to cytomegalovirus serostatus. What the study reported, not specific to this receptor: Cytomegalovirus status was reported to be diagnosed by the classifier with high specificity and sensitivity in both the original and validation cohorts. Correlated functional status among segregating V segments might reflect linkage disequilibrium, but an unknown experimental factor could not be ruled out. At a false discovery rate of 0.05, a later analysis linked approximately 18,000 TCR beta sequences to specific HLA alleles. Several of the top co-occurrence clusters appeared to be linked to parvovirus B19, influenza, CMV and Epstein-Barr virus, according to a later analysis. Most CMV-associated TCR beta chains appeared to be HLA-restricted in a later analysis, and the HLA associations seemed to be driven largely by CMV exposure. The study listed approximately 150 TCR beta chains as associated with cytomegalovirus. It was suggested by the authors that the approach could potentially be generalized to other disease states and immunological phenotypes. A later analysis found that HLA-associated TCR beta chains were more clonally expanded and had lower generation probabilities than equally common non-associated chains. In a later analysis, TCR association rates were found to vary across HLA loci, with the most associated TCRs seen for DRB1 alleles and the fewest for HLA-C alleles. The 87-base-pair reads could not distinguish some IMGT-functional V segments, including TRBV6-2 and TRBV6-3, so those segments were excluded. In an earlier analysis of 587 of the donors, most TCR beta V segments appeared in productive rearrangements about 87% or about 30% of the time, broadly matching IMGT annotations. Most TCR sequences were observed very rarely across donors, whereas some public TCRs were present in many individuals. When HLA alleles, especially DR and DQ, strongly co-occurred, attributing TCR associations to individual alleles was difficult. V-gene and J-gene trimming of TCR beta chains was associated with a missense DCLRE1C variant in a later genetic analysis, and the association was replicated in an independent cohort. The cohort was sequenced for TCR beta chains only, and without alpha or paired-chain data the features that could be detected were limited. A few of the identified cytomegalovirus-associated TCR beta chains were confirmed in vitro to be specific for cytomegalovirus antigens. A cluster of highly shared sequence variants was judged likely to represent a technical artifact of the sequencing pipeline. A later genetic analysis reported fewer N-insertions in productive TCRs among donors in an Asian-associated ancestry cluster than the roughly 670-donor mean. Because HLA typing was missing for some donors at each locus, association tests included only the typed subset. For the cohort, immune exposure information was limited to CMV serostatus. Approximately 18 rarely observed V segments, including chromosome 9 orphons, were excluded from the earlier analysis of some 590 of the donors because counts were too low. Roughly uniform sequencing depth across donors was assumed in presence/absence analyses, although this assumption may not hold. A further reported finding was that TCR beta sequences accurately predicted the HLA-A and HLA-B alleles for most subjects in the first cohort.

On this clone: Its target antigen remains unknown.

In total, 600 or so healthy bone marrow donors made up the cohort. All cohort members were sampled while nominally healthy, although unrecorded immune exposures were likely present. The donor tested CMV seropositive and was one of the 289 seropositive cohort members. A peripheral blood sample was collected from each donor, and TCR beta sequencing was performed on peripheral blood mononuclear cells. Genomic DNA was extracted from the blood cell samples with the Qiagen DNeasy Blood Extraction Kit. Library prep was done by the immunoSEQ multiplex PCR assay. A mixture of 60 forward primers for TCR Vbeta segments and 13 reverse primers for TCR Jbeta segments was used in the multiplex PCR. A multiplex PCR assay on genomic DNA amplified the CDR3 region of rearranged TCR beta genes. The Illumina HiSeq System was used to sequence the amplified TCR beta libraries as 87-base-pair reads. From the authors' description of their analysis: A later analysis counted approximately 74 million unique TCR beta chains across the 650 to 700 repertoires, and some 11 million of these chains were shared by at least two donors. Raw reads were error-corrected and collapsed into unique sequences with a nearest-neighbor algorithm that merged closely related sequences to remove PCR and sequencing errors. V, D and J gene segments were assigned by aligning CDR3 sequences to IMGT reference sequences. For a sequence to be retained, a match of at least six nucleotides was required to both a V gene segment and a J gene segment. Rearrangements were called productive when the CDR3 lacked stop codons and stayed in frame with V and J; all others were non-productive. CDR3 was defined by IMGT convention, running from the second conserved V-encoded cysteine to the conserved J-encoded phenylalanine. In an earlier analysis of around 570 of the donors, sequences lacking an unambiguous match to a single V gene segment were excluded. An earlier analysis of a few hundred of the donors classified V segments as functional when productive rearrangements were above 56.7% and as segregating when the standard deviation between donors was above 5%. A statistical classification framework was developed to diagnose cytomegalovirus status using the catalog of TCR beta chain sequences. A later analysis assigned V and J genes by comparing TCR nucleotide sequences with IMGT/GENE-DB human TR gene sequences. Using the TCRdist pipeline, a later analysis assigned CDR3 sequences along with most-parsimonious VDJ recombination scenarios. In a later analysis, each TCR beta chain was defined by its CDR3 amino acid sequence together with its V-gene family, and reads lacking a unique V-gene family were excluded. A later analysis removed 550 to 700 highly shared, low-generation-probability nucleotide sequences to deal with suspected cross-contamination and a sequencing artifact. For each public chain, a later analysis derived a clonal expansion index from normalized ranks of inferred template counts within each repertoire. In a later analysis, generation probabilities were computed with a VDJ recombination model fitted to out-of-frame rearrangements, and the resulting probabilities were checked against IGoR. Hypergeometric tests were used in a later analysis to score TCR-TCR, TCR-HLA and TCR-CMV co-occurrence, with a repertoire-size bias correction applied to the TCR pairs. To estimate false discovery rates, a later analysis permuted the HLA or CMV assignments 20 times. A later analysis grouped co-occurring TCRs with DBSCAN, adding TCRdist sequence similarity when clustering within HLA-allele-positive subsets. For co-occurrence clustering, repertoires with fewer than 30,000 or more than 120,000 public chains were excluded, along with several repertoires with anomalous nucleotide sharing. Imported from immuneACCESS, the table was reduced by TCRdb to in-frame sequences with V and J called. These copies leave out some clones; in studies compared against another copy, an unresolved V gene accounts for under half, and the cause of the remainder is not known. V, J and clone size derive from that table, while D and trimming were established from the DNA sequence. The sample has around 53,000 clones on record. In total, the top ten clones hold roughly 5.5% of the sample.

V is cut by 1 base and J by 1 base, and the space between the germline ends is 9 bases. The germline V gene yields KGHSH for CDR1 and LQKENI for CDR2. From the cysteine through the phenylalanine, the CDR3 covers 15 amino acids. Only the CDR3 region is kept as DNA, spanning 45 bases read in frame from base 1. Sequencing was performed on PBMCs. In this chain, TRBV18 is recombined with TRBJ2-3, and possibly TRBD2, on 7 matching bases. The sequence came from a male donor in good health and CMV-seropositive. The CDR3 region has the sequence CASSPQGGRTDTQYF. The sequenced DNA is TGTGCCAGCTCACCACAGGGGGGGCGCACAGATACGCAGTATTTT.